The 21 T cell receptor beta chains listed next were all sequenced from one sample in a study of PD-1 blockade in classical Hodgkin lymphoma. Repertoires were generated with immunoSEQ multiplex PCR, while TCRdb's copy carries only in-frame clones and drops some. The sample holds about 23,000 clones, 88% seen once. Indicated time point: cycle 4 day 1 (C4D1), after less than 7 weeks of nivolumab. Each of the patients experienced relapse following autologous stem cell transplantation, and their brentuximab vedotin exposure differed. Material: peripheral blood mononuclear cells (PBMCs), obtained before the fourth cycle of nivolumab. The origin of the receptors is a human donor with classical Hodgkin lymphoma.

This clone was observed once. The CDR3 loop is CASRYGAEGGYTF. CDR3 DNA: TGTGCCAGCAGATACGGAGCTGAGGGGGGCTACACCTTC. The rearrangement joins TRBV7-9 to TRBJ1-2; tentatively, D is TRBD1 (5 bases). This CDR3 region has 13 residues. Trimming shortened V by 6 bases and J by 8 bases, and 16 bases separated the two germline ends. The germline V gene encodes CDR1 SEHNR and CDR2 FQNEAQ (reference sequence).

Concerning this clone: A junction end diverges from the germline sequence, so it may reflect a read error. The V call is TRBV4-1, the J call TRBJ2-7, with TRBD1 identical over 12 bases. This CDR3 has 15 residues. Germline-derived CDR1 and CDR2 are MGHRA and YSYEKL. The CDR3 sequence is CASSRLGVTGQGANF. The CDR3 DNA follows: TGCGCCAGCAGCCGTTTGGGGGTTACGGGACAGGGGGCTAACTTC.

The V call is TRBV30, the J call TRBJ1-6; 8 bases agree with TRBD1. The trim removed 4 bases at V and 14 bases at J, leaving 7 bases unmatched. The CDR3 contains 12 residues. Germline CDR1 is GTSNPN and CDR2 is SVGIG (reference sequence). The CDR3 spells CAWTTGVVSLHF. The CDR3 DNA reads TGTGCCTGGACGACAGGGGTGGTATCCCTCCACTTT.

J is TRBJ1-5 and V is TRBV6-6, with 7 bases that match TRBD1. CDR1 MNHNY and CDR2 SVGAGI come from the germline V gene (reference sequence). Trimming at V came to 2 bases and at J to 6 bases, leaving 7 bases not matched to a gene. This CDR3 region has 15 residues. The CDR3 coding sequence is TGTGCCAGCAGTTACAGAGGGGGCGTCGTTCAGCCCCAGCATTTT. This translates into CASSYRGGVVQPQHF.

V is TRBV19 and J is TRBJ1-1, with D unclear. V was clipped by 4 bases and J by 6 bases, with 12 bases between them. Germline CDR1 LNHDA, CDR2 SQIVND (reference sequence). This CDR3 region has 13 residues. CDR3 amino acids: CASSRNSVAEAFF. CDR3 nucleotide sequence: TGTGCCAGTAGTAGAAATAGCGTTGCTGAAGCTTTCTTT.

The chain combines TRBV4-2 with TRBJ1-1; maybe TRBD1 (5 bases). Germline V gene data show CDR1 as LGHNA and CDR2 as YNFKEQ. Trimming removed 1 base from V and 1 base from J, with 10 bases in between. This CDR3 spans 15 amino acids. CDR3 DNA: TGTGCCAGCAGCCAAGGTCAGGGTCAGAACACTGAAGCTTTCTTT. It codes for CASSQGQGQNTEAFF.

In its sample, this clone was seen once. The rearrangement links TRBV4-2 to TRBJ1-6, with D perhaps TRBD1 (5 bases). V dropped 3 bases and J dropped 9 bases, with 18 bases sitting between them. The CDR3 spans 16 residues. Germline-derived CDR1 and CDR2 are LGHNA and YNFKEQ. CDR3 DNA sequence: TGTGCCAGCAGCCAGGAACTACAGGATTCGGCTTCACCCCTCCACTTT. This encodes CASSQELQDSASPLHF.

There are a few counts of this clone. The chain employs TRBV10-1 and TRBJ2-2; 7 bases fit TRBD2. CDR1 is WNHNN, CDR2 SYGVQD, per germline (reference sequence). V lost 7 bases and J lost 3; bases outside the gene matches: 5. The CDR3 loop spans 14 amino acids. Here the CDR3 reads CASTTSGDTGELFF. In nucleotides, the CDR3 is TGCGCCAGCACTACAAGCGGGGACACCGGGGAGCTGTTTTTT.

This clone came up once. The rearrangement uses TRBV30 and TRBJ1-2; 7 nucleotides line up with TRBD1. V shed 1 base and J 5 bases; nucleotides not matched to a gene: 4. This CDR3 has 13 residues. Germline V gene data show CDR1 as GTSNPN and CDR2 as SVGIG (reference sequence). The CDR3, as DNA: TGTGCCTGGAGTGAGGGCAGGGGGTATGGCTACACCTTC. It codes for CAWSEGRGYGYTF.

The chain joins TRBV19 to TRBJ2-7, with 8 bases matching TRBD2. The junction had 9 bases not matched to a gene; V was cut back by 6 bases and J by 2 bases. Germline loops: CDR1 LNHDA, CDR2 SQIVND (reference sequence). This CDR3 is 15 amino acids long. The chain's CDR3 is CASSPAQRGTYEQYF. CDR3 in DNA: TGTGCCAGTAGCCCAGCGCAGCGGGGGACCTACGAGCAGTACTTC. The full variable domain, its missing parts supplied by reference TRBV19 and TRBJ2-7, is DGGITQSPKYLFRKEGQNVTLSCEQNLNHDAMYWYRQDPGQGLRLIYYSQIVNDFQKGDIAEGYSVSREKKESFPLTVTSAQKNPTAFYLCASSPAQRGTYEQYFGPGTRLTVT.

Written as DNA, the CDR3 is TGTGCCAGCAGCGGTCGGGACAACTCCTACGAGCAGTACTTC. Translating gives CASSGRDNSYEQYF. This chain joins TRBV7-9 and TRBJ2-7, with D perhaps TRBD1 (6 bases). V was clipped by 5 bases and J by 0 bases, with 11 bases between them. CDR1 and CDR2 (germline): SEHNR, FQNEAQ (reference sequence). The CDR3 runs to 14 residues.

The rearrangement links TRBV18 to TRBJ1-3, with TRBD1 matching over 8 bases. The J segment lost 2 bases and the V segment lost 1 base, leaving 4 bases of the junction unmatched. The germline CDR1 and CDR2 sequences are KGHSH and LQKENI. This CDR3 is 16 amino acids long. This chain's CDR3 is CASSPRTGGTGNTIYF. Written as DNA, the CDR3 is TGTGCCAGCTCACCACGTACAGGGGGTACTGGAAACACCATATATTTT.

The chain joins TRBV9 to TRBJ2-3; 7 bases line up with TRBD1. From germline, CDR1 is SGDLS and CDR2 YYNGEE. Trimming took 6 bases from V and 2 from J; bases not matched to a gene: 6. This CDR3 comprises 14 residues. CDR3 loop: CASTRTGSTDTQYF. The CDR3 DNA is TGTGCCAGCACTCGGACAGGATCCACAGATACGCAGTATTTT.

The J gene is TRBJ2-1, the V gene TRBV9; 7 bases are a match to TRBD1. V shed 0 bases and J 2 bases; nucleotides not matched to a gene: 2. The CDR3 is 15 amino acids. The germline V gene has CDR1 SGDLS and CDR2 YYNGEE. CDR3 coding DNA: TGTGCCAGCAGCGTAGGTCAGGGGGCCTACAATGAGCAGTTCTTC. Its translation is CASSVGQGAYNEQFF.

The chain carries TRBV11-2 and TRBJ2-7, with a tentative D call TRBD1 (5 bases). This CDR3 has 14 amino acids. Looked up from germline, CDR1 is SGHAT and CDR2 is FQNNGV. The ends were cut back, 1 base at V and 2 bases at J, with 9 bases in the middle. CDR3 residues: CASSLVAGTYEQYF. The CDR3 DNA reads as TGTGCCAGCAGCTTAGTTGCAGGGACCTACGAGCAGTACTTC.

The rearrangement joins TRBV5-4 to TRBJ2-1; 7 positions match TRBD2. Germline CDR1 is SGHNT and CDR2 is YYREEE (reference sequence). J gave up 6 bases and V 2 bases, and 5 bases lay outside the gene matches. The CDR3 is made up of 14 amino acids. In nucleotides, the CDR3 is TGTGCCAGCAGCTTTGGCGCGGGAGTCAATGAGCAGTTCTTC. It codes for CASSFGAGVNEQFF.

This chain uses TRBV7-2 with TRBJ2-5, with unresolved D. V was trimmed by 5 bases and J by 0 bases, leaving 7 bases between them. The CDR3 length is 13 residues. From germline, CDR1 is SGHTA and CDR2 FQGNSA. This CDR3 is CASSNQNQETQYF. CDR3 bases: TGTGCCAGCAGCAACCAAAACCAAGAGACCCAGTACTTC.

V is TRBV11-2 and J is TRBJ2-5; D remains unclear. There are 16 residues in the CDR3. Trimming pared 1 base from V and 2 bases from J, leaving 14 bases between. In germline, CDR1 is SGHAT, CDR2 FQNNGV. Here the CDR3 reads CASSLGMAGYQETQYF. The CDR3 DNA is TGTGCCAGCAGCTTAGGGATGGCCGGGTATCAAGAGACCCAGTACTTC.

This clone was detected a few times. V and J are TRBV10-3 and TRBJ2-1, with 10 bases fitting TRBD1. V shed 6 bases, J shed 4 bases, and the junction held 3 bases outside the gene matches. Per germline, CDR1 ENHRY and CDR2 SYGVKD. The CDR3 totals 14 residues. The CDR3 protein is CAISPGQGYNEQFF. The CDR3 nucleotides read TGTGCCATCAGCCCGGGACAGGGGTACAATGAGCAGTTCTTC.

The CDR3 here is CASSQGSRLLAGAKTQYF. The DNA of the CDR3 is TGCGCCAGCAGCCAAGGTTCGCGTTTGCTAGCGGGAGCGAAGACCCAGTACTTC. This chain links TRBV4-1 with TRBJ2-5; 10 bases agree with TRBD2. There are 18 residues in the CDR3. V lost 1 base to trimming and J lost 6 bases; unmatched junction nucleotides: 14. Germline CDR1 MGHRA, CDR2 YSYEKL.

The rearrangement links TRBV11-2 to TRBJ2-7; tentatively, D is TRBD2 (6 bases). Trimming stripped 5 bases from V and 3 bases from J, with 20 bases between. The CDR3 contains 16 residues. The germline CDR1 and CDR2 sequences are SGHAT and FQNNGV. CDR3 residues: CASSPNGDWRFYEQYF. CDR3 in DNA: TGTGCCAGCAGCCCCAACGGGGACTGGAGATTCTACGAGCAGTACTTC.